The clone carrying this T cell receptor beta chain was found a few times. Antigen unknown. CDR3 size: 18 residues. In germline, CDR1 is KGHDR, CDR2 SFDVKD. V was shortened by 1 base and J by 3 bases, with 17 bases between the two germline ends. The data were taken from a study of T cell repertoires in cytomegalovirus infection. Study as a whole: The authors relied on CMV epitopes, both recently identified HLA-C-restricted and well-studied HLA-B-restricted. Study results and caveats: Using cumulative public TCR beta family frequency, the authors identified those who carried CMV together with the relevant HLA. In two of eight donors, the top clonotype was HLA-C-restricted CMV-specific.

MiXCR, applied by TCRdb to the reads, yields one record per CDR3 protein. The sample has approximately 990,000 distinct CDR3 sequences; roughly 31% are singletons. The sample in question was cultured CD8+ T cells from PBMCs, obtained from culture after CMV antigen stimulation. This clonotype was obtained from a human donor in good health (CMV status not recorded). Some clones in this sample may be carry-over from other donors' samples. V gene TRBV24-1 combines with J gene TRBJ2-2; weak D call: TRBD1 (6 bases). The CDR3 region has the DNA TGTGCCACCAGTGATTTCCAACTGTACAGGGAAGACACCGGGGAGCTGTTTTTT. Translation: CATSDFQLYREDTGELFF.